This T cell receptor beta chain was identified during a study of blood T cell repertoires in COVID-19. Across the whole study: Nucleic acid was either cDNA or gDNA, and it came from T cells, B-cell-depleted T cells, or PBMCs.

Germline lookup yields CDR1 SGHTA and CDR2 FQGNSA. J gave up 8 bases and V 1 base, and 5 bases lay outside the gene matches. The CDR3 extends over 15 amino acids. Libraries were prepared by immunoSEQ multiplex PCR; TCRdb keeps only in-frame clonotypes and omits some of them. The sample carries some 320,000 clones, roughly 90% recorded once. Resolution of symptoms, clearance, or two negative PCRs was present in recovered Cohort 3 donors. This chain connects TRBV7-2 to TRBJ1-2, with TRBD1 identical over 12 bases. The receptor comes from a man aged 55-75 years who had recovered from COVID-19. Specimen: PBMCs or T cells enriched from blood (not recorded which). The CDR3 nucleotides are TGTGCCAGCAGCTTAGGGGGACAGGGGGCGCGCGGCTACACCTTC. As protein: CASSLGGQGARGYTF.